The T cell receptor beta chain under discussion was sequenced for a study of patients and donors after allogeneic stem cell transplantation. The CDR3 contains 15 residues. V was trimmed by 4 bases and J by 2 bases, leaving 13 bases between them. From germline, CDR1 is SEHNR and CDR2 FQNEAQ (reference sequence). This clonotype has a handful of counts. In TCRdb, the RT-PCR reads were re-called with MiXCR into one record per CDR3 protein. The sample has some 960,000 distinct CDR3 sequences, roughly 17% seen once. The source material was blood, either unsorted or a sorted T cell fraction (not recorded which). The receptor's source is a human donor who was either an allogeneic HSCT recipient or a stem cell or donor lymphocyte infusion donor (not recorded which). It is not recorded whose cells these are; they may come from a transplant donor. The chain couples TRBV7-9 to TRBJ2-3; D is unclear. The CDR3 reads CASSSDRPDTDTQYF. The CDR3 nucleotides read TGTGCCAGCAGCTCCGATAGACCCGACACAGATACGCAGTATTTT.